This T cell receptor (beta chain) was obtained from a study of T cell clones after liver transplantation. The data were produced by immunoSEQ multiplex PCR, yet TCRdb's version contains in-frame clones alone and is incomplete. The sample shows about 120,000 clones, 90% of them seen only once. This clone was observed a few times. The V gene's germline CDR1 is SGHDN and CDR2 FVKESK. Trimming shortened V by 0 bases and J by 3 bases, and 6 bases separated the two germline ends. This CDR3 is built from 13 residues. Sequenced material: CD4+ T cells from blood, taken 12 months after liver transplant. The receptor's source is a human patient who received a liver transplant. The graft donor may have given rise to some T cells. The chain carries TRBV14 and TRBJ2-7; no clear D. CDR3 sequence (DNA): TGTGCCAGCAGCCAAGAGTACGTCTACGAGCAGTACTTC. Translated, it gives CASSQEYVYEQYF.